These T cell receptor beta chains were read from a single sample in a study of cytomegalovirus exposure and HLA in healthy donors. TCRdb's table, derived via immunoSEQ multiplex PCR, lists solely in-frame clones and lacks some. The profile shows some 150,000 clones, about 78% of them singletons. Sample: PBMCs. These receptors originate from a male donor in good health and CMV-seronegative. Both conserved end residues are part of each CDR3. A D gene is named only where the DNA matches it firmly. The size of a clone is reported for some rows only, either as once, few or many, or as a class for expanded clones.

TRBJ1-1	TRBD1	TRBV11-1	-	TGTGCCAGCAGCCCGACAGGGGAGGACACTGAAGCTTTCTTT	CASSPTGEDTEAFF
TRBJ2-7	TRBD1	TRBV7-9	-	TGTGCCAGCAGCTTAGGGTTACAGGGGGGCCACTACGAGCAGTACTTC	CASSLGLQGGHYEQYF
TRBJ1-1	-	TRBV28	-	TGTGCCAGCAGTCCTAATATGAACACTGAAGCTTTCTTT	CASSPNMNTEAFF
TRBJ2-7	TRBD1	TRBV5-1	-	TGCGCCAGCAGCTTGGAGGGACAGGGGATCCACGAGCAGTACTTC	CASSLEGQGIHEQYF
TRBJ2-3	TRBD1	TRBV7-9	-	TGTGCCAGCAGCTTGGACAGGGCTAGCACAGATACGCAGTATTTT	CASSLDRASTDTQYF
TRBJ2-3	TRBD2	TRBV5-1	-	TGCGCCAGCAGCTCGGGACAGTTACTAGCGGGAGGGGTCACAGATACGCAGTATTTT	CASSSGQLLAGGVTDTQYF
TRBJ2-3	TRBD2	TRBV5-1	-	TGCGCCAGCAGCACGGGACTAGCGGAGACCACAGATACGCAGTATTTT	CASSTGLAETTDTQYF
TRBJ2-5	TRBD2	TRBV7-9	-	TGTGCCAGCAGCGTGACTAGCGCAGAGACCCAGTACTTC	CASSVTSAETQYF
TRBJ1-2	TRBD1	TRBV5-1	once	TGCGCCAGCGGAGACTTAACAGGGGTCGGCTACACCTTC	CASGDLTGVGYTF
TRBJ2-7	TRBD1	TRBV11-2	-	TGTGCCAGCAGCTTAACCGGGACAGGGATCTACGAGCAGTACTTC	CASSLTGTGIYEQYF
TRBJ2-1	TRBD2	TRBV5-1	-	TGCGCCAGCAGTACATCAGCGGGGGGGCAAAGCTCCTACAATGAGCAGTTCTTC	CASSTSAGGQSSYNEQFF
TRBJ2-1	TRBD2	TRBV7-2	-	TGTGCCAGCAGCTTAAGGACTAGCGGGGGGGCCCATGAGCAGTTCTTC	CASSLRTSGGAHEQFF
TRBJ2-2	TRBD1	TRBV10-3	-	TGTGCCATCAGATCCGGGACAGACACCGGGGAGCTGTTTTTT	CAIRSGTDTGELFF
TRBJ2-3	TRBD2	TRBV5-4	-	TGTGCCAGCAGCTTGGGACTAGCGGGGCGGTGGGGAGATACGCAGTATTTT	CASSLGLAGRWGDTQYF
TRBJ2-7	-	TRBV11-1	-	TGTGCCAGCAGCCCAACAGGGTTCGAGCAGTACTTC	CASSPTGFEQYF
TRBJ2-1	TRBD2	TRBV7-8	-	TGTGCCAGCAGCTCTAGAGTAGCGGGGGGGACCTACAATGAGCAGTTCTTC	CASSSRVAGGTYNEQFF
TRBJ2-5	-	TRBV7-7	-	TGTGCCAGCAGCTCAGGACAGCTACAAGAGACCCAGTACTTC	CASSSGQLQETQYF
TRBJ1-2	-	TRBV10-3	once	TGTGCCATCAGTGAGCCCCAGGTTTATGGCTACACCTTC	CAISEPQVYGYTF
TRBJ1-1	-	TRBV21-1	-	TGTGCCAGCATCCCGGGACAGGGGAAAGAGTGGGACACTGAAGCTTTCTTT	CASIPGQGKEWDTEAFF
TRBJ1-5	-	TRBV28	once	TGTGCCAGCAGCCAGGGAAGTCAGCCCCAGCATTTT	CASSQGSQPQHF
TRBJ1-2	TRBD1	TRBV4-3	once	TGCGCCAGCAGCCAAGATATGGGACAGAGCTATGGCTACACCTTC	CASSQDMGQSYGYTF
TRBJ1-1	-	TRBV18	-	TGTGCCAGCCACAGGGATATGAACACTGAAGCTTTCTTT	CASHRDMNTEAFF
TRBJ1-1	-	TRBV7-8	-	TGTGCCAGCAGCTTAAACGCGGGGGCTGAAGCTTTCTTT	CASSLNAGAEAFF
TRBJ1-1	-	TRBV9	-	TGTGCCAGCAGCGTAGACGGGAGAACTGAAGCTTTCTTT	CASSVDGRTEAFF
TRBJ2-3	-	TRBV7-9	-	TGTGCCAGCAGCTTCCCCGGTACAGATACGCAGTATTTT	CASSFPGTDTQYF
TRBJ2-5	TRBD1	TRBV19	-	TGTGCCAGTAGGAACAGGGGGGAGACCCAGTACTTC	CASRNRGETQYF
TRBJ2-3	TRBD1	TRBV9	-	TGTGCCAGCAGCCCCCGGGACAGCCCAGATACGCAGTATTTT	CASSPRDSPDTQYF
TRBJ2-3	TRBD1	TRBV2	few	TGTGCCAGCAGTGAAGGGACAGGGGGTTTAGATACGCAGTATTTT	CASSEGTGGLDTQYF
TRBJ2-3	TRBD2	TRBV10-3	-	TGTGCCATCAGGTCCGGGCGGGAGGGTACAGATACGCAGTATTTT	CAIRSGREGTDTQYF
TRBJ1-3	TRBD1	TRBV4-1	few	TGCGCCAGCAGCCCCTCGACAGGGCGCTCTGGAAACACCATATATTTT	CASSPSTGRSGNTIYF
TRBJ1-4	TRBD1	TRBV7-9	-	TGTGCCAGCAGTTCGGACAGGATTGAAAAACTGTTTTTT	CASSSDRIEKLFF